This TCR beta chain was identified during a study of radiotherapy plus CTLA-4 blockade in lung cancer. General observations from the study: TCR clones from tumors expanded in blood after radiotherapy plus ipilimumab.

Libraries were prepared by immunoSEQ multiplex PCR; TCRdb keeps only in-frame clonotypes and omits some of them. The top ten hold 4% to 5% of the sample, which has about 62,000 clones, 77% seen once. Germline V gene data show CDR1 as GTSNPN and CDR2 as SVGIG (reference sequence). The CDR3 covers 12 residues. The ends were cut back, 2 bases at V and 9 bases at J, with 11 bases in the middle. Focal radiation and CTLA-4 blockade (ipilimumab) were tested in chemo-refractory metastatic non-small-cell lung cancer patients. In the case of this clone: Its antigen is as yet unknown.

The specimen was peripheral blood, collected from a patient treated with radiotherapy plus ipilimumab. The clonotype originates from a human donor with non-small cell lung cancer who had a complete response to radiotherapy plus ipilimumab. The gene calls are TRBV30 and TRBJ2-1, with D possibly being TRBD1 (5 bases). The CDR3 DNA is TGTGCCTGGAGTAGGCAGGGAAGTGAGCAGTTCTTC. Encoded protein: CAWSRQGSEQFF.